This record covers a single TCR beta chain. No antigen is known for it. The data are from a study of T-cell memory formation after mild COVID-19. Points from the study as a whole: Largely, contracting CD4+ clones fell within CM and EM, and contracting CD8+ clones within EMRA. Several responding clones turned up in pre-infection memory, indicating that cross-reactive memory may have taken part.

V lost 6 bases, J lost 2 bases, and 4 bases stayed unmatched. This CDR3 has 13 residues. From the 5' RACE reads, TCRdb called clonotypes with MiXCR, one entry per CDR3 protein. The table includes about 400,000 distinct CDR3 sequences, roughly 18% detected once. The sequencing input was PBMCs or a T cell subset sorted from them (not recorded which). The clonotype originates from a man between 18 and 35 years old who had mild COVID-19 (a few samples of this study predate the infection). Cell type and time point are not known. The chain is built from TRBV12-3 or TRBV12-4 and TRBJ2-7; 7 bases are shared with TRBD1. The CDR3 loop is CASRRTGAYEQYF. The CDR3 nucleotides read TGTGCCAGCAGACGCACAGGGGCCTACGAGCAGTACTTC.